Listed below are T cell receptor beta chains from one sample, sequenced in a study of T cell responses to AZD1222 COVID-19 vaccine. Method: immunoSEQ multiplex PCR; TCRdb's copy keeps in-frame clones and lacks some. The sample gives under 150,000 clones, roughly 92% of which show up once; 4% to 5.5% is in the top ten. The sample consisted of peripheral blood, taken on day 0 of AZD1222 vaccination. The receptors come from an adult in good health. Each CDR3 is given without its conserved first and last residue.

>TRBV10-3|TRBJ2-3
AISDTSGKSDTQY
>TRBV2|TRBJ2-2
ASSDPGGELF
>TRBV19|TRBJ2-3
ASNFGDRYTDTQY
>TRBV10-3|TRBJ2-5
AISPGGLQETQY
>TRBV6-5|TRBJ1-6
ASSYRGQGFNSPLH
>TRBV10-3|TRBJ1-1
ATGTGGVNTEAF
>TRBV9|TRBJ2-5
ASSTTSGGAGTQY
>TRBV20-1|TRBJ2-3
SASVGQGTDTQY
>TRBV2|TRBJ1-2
ASSDWTGRRGGYT
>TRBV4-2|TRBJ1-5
ASSQGQGDYSNQPQH
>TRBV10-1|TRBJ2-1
ASSETWGFDYNEQF
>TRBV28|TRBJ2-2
ASLRGNTGELF
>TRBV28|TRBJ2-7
ASSTTGSSYEQY
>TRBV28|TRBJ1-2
ASSFVDNYGYT
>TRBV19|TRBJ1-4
ASSPLFATNEKLF
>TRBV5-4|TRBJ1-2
ASSHDRGSFYGYT
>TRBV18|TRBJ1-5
ASSPWTGAVGQPQH
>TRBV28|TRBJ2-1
ASSRSQGLADYNEQF
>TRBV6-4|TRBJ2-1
ASSEASSDEQF
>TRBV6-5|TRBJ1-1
ASSSLGQNTEAF
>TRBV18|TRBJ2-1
ASSPPGGDYSEQF
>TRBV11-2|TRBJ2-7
ASSLESSEYEQY
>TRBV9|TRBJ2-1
ASRTGGGYNEQF
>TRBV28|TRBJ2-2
ASSFNTGELF
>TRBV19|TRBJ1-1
ASSIRTGNTEAF
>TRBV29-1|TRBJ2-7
SVGAGQAYEQY
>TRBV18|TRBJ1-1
ASSPLIGQGAITEAF
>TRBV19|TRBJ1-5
ASSWQGNQPQH
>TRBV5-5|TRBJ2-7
ASSLVLQSYEQY
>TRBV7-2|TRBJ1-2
ASSSAPRTENYGYT
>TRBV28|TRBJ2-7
ASSSTIPGQGDFEQY
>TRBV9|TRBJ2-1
ASSVGVVNEQF
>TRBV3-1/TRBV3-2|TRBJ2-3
ASSLRREGDDTQY
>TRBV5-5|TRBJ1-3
ASRRDGSHSGNTIY
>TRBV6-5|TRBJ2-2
ASRRGAGELF
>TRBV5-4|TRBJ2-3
ASSLGGGGYTDTQY
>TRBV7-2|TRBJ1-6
ASSPGHYNSPLH
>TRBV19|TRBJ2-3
ASSISGRASGTDTQY
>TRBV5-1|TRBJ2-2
ASSLADTGELF
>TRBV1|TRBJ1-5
TSSQALQFNQPQH
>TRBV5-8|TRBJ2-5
ASSPGLAGGGSEETQY
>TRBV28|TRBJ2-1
ASRPGTSGSHEQF
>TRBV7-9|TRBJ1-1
ASSFTRGGMETEAF
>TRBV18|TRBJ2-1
ASSTGQGTYNEQF
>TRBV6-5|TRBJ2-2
ASSRDRSDTGELF
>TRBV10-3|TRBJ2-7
AISDPGRGFHEQY
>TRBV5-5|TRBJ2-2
ASSFRGDQNTGELF
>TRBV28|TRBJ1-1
ASRWDTEAF
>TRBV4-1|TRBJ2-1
ASSQGRDYNEQF
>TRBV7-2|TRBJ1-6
ASSLEQAYHSPLH
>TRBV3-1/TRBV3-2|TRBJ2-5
ASSQDRRVVRTQY
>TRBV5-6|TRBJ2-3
ASSLPGLAGGTDTQY
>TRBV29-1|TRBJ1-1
SVALRSTEAF
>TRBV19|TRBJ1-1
ASSDIVSTEAF
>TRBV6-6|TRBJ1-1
ASSFAGTVTEAF